These 5 T cell receptor beta chains came from one sample sequenced in a study of PD-1 blockade in classical Hodgkin lymphoma. All trial patients relapsed after autologous stem cell transplantation. Produced via immunoSEQ multiplex PCR; TCRdb's table is partial and in-frame only. The sample holds 12,000 to 15,000 clones; roughly 82% are singletons and the top ten take about 4.4%. Material: peripheral blood mononuclear cells (PBMCs), obtained at baseline. These receptors were obtained from a human donor with classical Hodgkin lymphoma.

The chain couples TRBV5-8 to TRBJ1-4; a possible D gene is TRBD1 (6 bases). The germline V gene encodes CDR1 SGHTS and CDR2 YDEGEE. The CDR3 is made up of 14 amino acids. V was shortened by 0 bases and J by 4 bases, with 7 bases between the two germline ends. The CDR3 loop is CASSLAGDNEKLFF. CDR3 bases: TGTGCCAGCAGCTTGGCAGGGGATAATGAAAAACTGTTTTTT. The whole variable domain, filled in from reference TRBV5-8 and TRBJ1-4, reads EAGVTQSPTHLIKTRGQQATLRCSPISGHTSVYWYQQALGLGLQFLLWYDEGEERNRGNFPPRFSGRQFPNYSSELNVNALELEDSALYLCASSLAGDNEKLFFGSGTQLSVL.

In nucleotides, the CDR3 is TGTGCCAGCTCTCCCCGCTCTCGGACAGGGGGACATTCACCCCTCCACTTT. Its protein product is CASSPRSRTGGHSPLHF. V gene TRBV18 combines with J gene TRBJ1-6; 10 nucleotides match TRBD1. Germline V gene sequence: CDR1 KGHSH, CDR2 LQKENI. Losses at the gene ends were 6 bases for V and 8 bases for J; bases not matched to a gene: 13. The CDR3 runs to 17 residues.

The chain couples TRBV2 to TRBJ2-3; 9 bases agree with TRBD2. Trimming removed 6 bases from V and 6 bases from J; junction bases left unmatched: 10. Germline-derived CDR1 and CDR2 are SNHLY and FYNNEI. CDR3 length: 15 residues. As DNA, the CDR3 is TGTGCCAGCAGACCCACTAGCGGGTGGGGGGATACGCAGTATTTT. Translating it yields CASRPTSGWGDTQYF. Using reference TRBV2 and TRBJ2-3 for the parts outside the CDR3, the full variable domain is EPEVTQTPSHQVTQMGQEVILRCVPISNHLYFYWYRQILGQKVEFLVSFYNNEISEKSEIFDDQFSVERPDGSNFTLKIRSTKLEDSAMYFCASRPTSGWGDTQYFGPGTRLTVL.

Written as DNA, the CDR3 is TGTGCCAGCTCACCCCGAAGGACAGGGCTCCATCAGCCCCAGCATTTT. It codes for CASSPRRTGLHQPQHF. The chain has TRBV18 and TRBJ1-5; 8 bases agree with TRBD1. Trimming took 3 bases from V and 5 from J; bases not matched to a gene: 9. This CDR3 comprises 16 residues. Per germline, CDR1 KGHSH and CDR2 LQKENI.

The chain has TRBV18 and TRBJ1-6; D gene unclear. Germline values: CDR1 KGHSH, CDR2 LQKENI. The CDR3 is 16 amino acids. The V and J ends lost 2 bases and 0 bases respectively, with 8 bases between them. The CDR3 sequence: CASSPKGSSYNSPLHF. CDR3 sequence (DNA): TGTGCCAGCTCACCAAAGGGAAGCTCCTATAATTCACCCCTCCACTTT. Combining the CDR3 with reference TRBV18 and TRBJ1-6 gives the whole variable domain NAGVMQNPRHLVRRRGQEARLRCSPMKGHSHVYWYRQLPEEGLKFMVYLQKENIIDESGMPKERFSAEFPKEGPSILRIQQVVRGDSAAYFCASSPKGSSYNSPLHFGNGTRLTVT.